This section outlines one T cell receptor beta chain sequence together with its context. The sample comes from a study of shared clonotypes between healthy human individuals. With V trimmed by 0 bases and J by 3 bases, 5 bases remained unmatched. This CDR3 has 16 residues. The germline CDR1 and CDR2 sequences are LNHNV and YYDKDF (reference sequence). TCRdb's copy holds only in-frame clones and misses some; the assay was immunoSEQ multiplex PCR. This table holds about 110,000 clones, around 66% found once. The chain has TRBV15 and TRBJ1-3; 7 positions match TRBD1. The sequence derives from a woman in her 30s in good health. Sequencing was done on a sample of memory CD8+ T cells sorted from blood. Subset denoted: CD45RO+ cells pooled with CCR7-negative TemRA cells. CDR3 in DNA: TGTGCCACCAGCAGAGATGGGGGGGACAGTGGAAACACCATATATTTT. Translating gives CATSRDGGDSGNTIYF.